This T cell receptor beta chain was captured in a study of technical replicates of blood from a handful of donors. V gave up 1 base and J gave up 6 bases; unmatched junction bases: 5. Per the germline V gene, CDR1 is LNHNV and CDR2 is YYDKDF (reference sequence). This CDR3 spans 15 amino acids. The repertoire was sequenced with immunoSEQ multiplex PCR; TCRdb's copy has only in-frame clones and lacks some. The table has about 69,000 clones, approximately 88% seen once. Material: PBMCs. The J gene is TRBJ1-5, the V gene TRBV15; 8 bases fit TRBD1. The origin of this receptor is a human donor in good health. Some clones in this sample may be carry-over from other donors' samples. This CDR3 is CATSRGQGAGQPQHF. Written as DNA, the CDR3 is TGTGCCACCAGCAGAGGGCAGGGGGCAGGTCAGCCCCAGCATTTT.